This T cell receptor beta chain came from a study of shared clonotypes between healthy human individuals (dated by TCRdb to the early 2020s). Concerning the study at large: Three men and two women, aged 18 to 49 years, made up the cohort. Blood TCR repertoires of roughly five healthy adults were deeply sequenced to estimate repertoire size and the extent of clonotype sharing between individuals. Different laboratories and diverse techniques were used to prepare libraries and sequence TCR repertoires, to increase sequencing depth and limit assay-specific biases. Each donor's leukapheresis produced roughly between roughly 0.85 and 9 billion PBMCs. For each donor, CD4 naive and CD4 memory were each run on three plates, CD8 naive on two plates, and CD8 memory on one plate. Study-wide findings and limitations: Only blood was sampled, and tissue TCR repertoires likely differ from those in blood. Across four donors, about 5% of naive CD4, roughly 3.8% of naive CD8, roughly 2.3% of memory CD4, and about 0.44% of memory CD8 clonotypes were shared. Pairwise subsampling indicated that sequencing depth was expected to affect the degree of clonotype sharing among donors. Higher generation probabilities were observed for clonotypes shared by all four sorted-subset donors than for non-shared clonotypes. Because the study included a small number of donors, the genetic and exposure-history diversity represented was limited. Incomplete sequencing was indicated by rarefaction of sorted-subset datasets, despite the large sequencing depth. Estimated clonotype richness was generally larger for naive than for memory subsets.

The CDR3 starts with the cysteine, ends with the phenylalanine, and has 11 residues. Kept here is only the CDR3 DNA, which spans 33 bases and is read in frame from base 1. The germline V gene (reference sequence) supplies CDR1 SEHNR and CDR2 FQNEAQ. V is clipped by 8 bases and J by 3 bases, and the sequence between their germline boundaries is 6 bases long. About this clone itself: This clone's antigen is unknown. Per-base quality was not reported, and no clone a single base away is much larger than it.

TCR CDR3 regions were amplified from genomic DNA by multiplex PCR using the deep immunoSEQ assay. Extracted genomic DNA from each cell subset was spread evenly across all wells of several immunoSEQ 96-well plates, with each plate serving as a replicate. For sorted subsets, roughly 200 ng of genomic DNA, equivalent to around 30,000 T cell genomes, went into each replicate PCR. Purified libraries were measured with a Qubit 3.0 fluorometer, size-checked on a Bioanalyzer 2100, and measured again with the KAPA Library Quantification kit. Every immunoSEQ 96-well plate was sequenced on a separate single-read 150-cycle Illumina NextSeq 550 flow cell. In the source study's methods: The immunoSEQ output contained only junctional sequences without quality scores, so filtering could not match that applied to full-length reads. Sequences were annotated with PyIR, a Python wrapper for IgBLAST v1.9, using IMGT germline references to assign V/J genes and CDR3. Reads were filtered out if the reads had weak V/J assignments (E-value above 1e-6), no CDR3, stop codons, out-of-frame junctions, or ambiguous translated residues. A V3J clonotype was defined by an identical inferred V gene, J gene, and CDR3 amino acid sequence. Percentage overlap between repertoires was computed as shared unique clonotypes divided by the size of the smaller repertoire. Three approaches were used to assess repertoire richness: RTK rarefaction, the Chao1 estimator, and Recon v2.1 estimates of unobserved clonotypes. OLGA was used to compute generation probabilities for all TCRbeta clonotypes that the gDNA method yielded from several donors. This immuneACCESS table, as held by TCRdb, lists in-frame sequences with V and J called but not all clones. Of the missing ones, under half trace to an unresolved V gene in checked studies; the others have no known cause. Clone size and the V and J calls come from that table; the DNA yielded D and trimming. The sample table contains some 2,500,000 clones; only one count was recorded for 80% to 95% of them. Approximately 0.35% of the sample is in the top ten clones.

The donors were healthy, HIV-negative adults with no recently reported acute infections or vaccinations. Every donor was a Caucasian adult residing in Nashville, Tennessee, USA. CD4+ T cells were enriched by magnetic negative selection, after which naive cells were positively selected on CD45RA and the negative fraction was taken as the memory subset. After blood collection by leukapheresis, PBMCs were isolated using Ficoll-Histopaque density gradient centrifugation and then cryopreserved in the vapor phase of liquid nitrogen. Purity and quantity of every magnetically sorted T cell population were checked by analytical flow cytometry. Genomic DNA was isolated from each sorted fraction and quantified by UV absorbance on a Nanodrop 2000c.

This chain is built from TRBV7-9 and TRBJ2-3; the D segment might be TRBD1 or TRBD2, since each matches 5 bases. Sequencing used naive CD4+ T cells from PBMCs. This specimen's cell subset or site label, per the study, means: CD45RA+ positively selected. The receptor was derived from a man between 18 and 29 years old in good health. Some clones in this sample may be carry-over from other donors' samples. The CDR3 protein sequence reads: CASEGTDTQYF. The DNA reads TGTGCCAGCGAGGGGACAGATACGCAGTATTTT.